The source of this TCR beta chain is a study of tumor-infiltrating lymphocytes in localized non-small cell lung cancer. Whole-study context: Tumor tissue and non-adjacent uninvolved lung came from each patient.

General study results and limits: Available tissue quantity limited TCR sequencing to a patient subset.

Trimming stripped 4 bases from V and 4 bases from J, with 9 bases between. Germline CDR1 SGHDT, CDR2 YYEEEE. This CDR3 spans 13 amino acids. In the case of this clone: The antigen is not known.

Using immunoSEQ multiplex PCR, the repertoire was profiled, and TCRdb retains in-frame clones only, with some absent. The table records about 7,200 clones, 63% of them present only once. The rearrangement joins TRBV5-6 to TRBJ1-5; D not certain. The TCR originated in a human donor with non-small cell lung cancer. The sequencing input was uninvolved lung tissue not adjacent to the tumor. The CDR3 coding sequence is TGTGCCAGCAGCCCCGGCCAAAATCAGCCCCAGCATTTT. Its protein product is CASSPGQNQPQHF. The whole variable domain, filled in from reference TRBV5-6 and TRBJ1-5, reads DAGVTQSPTHLIKTRGQQVTLRCSPKSGHDTVSWYQQALGQGPQFIFQYYEEEERQRGNFPDRFSGHQFPNYSSELNVNALLLGDSALYLCASSPGQNQPQHFGDGTRLSIL.